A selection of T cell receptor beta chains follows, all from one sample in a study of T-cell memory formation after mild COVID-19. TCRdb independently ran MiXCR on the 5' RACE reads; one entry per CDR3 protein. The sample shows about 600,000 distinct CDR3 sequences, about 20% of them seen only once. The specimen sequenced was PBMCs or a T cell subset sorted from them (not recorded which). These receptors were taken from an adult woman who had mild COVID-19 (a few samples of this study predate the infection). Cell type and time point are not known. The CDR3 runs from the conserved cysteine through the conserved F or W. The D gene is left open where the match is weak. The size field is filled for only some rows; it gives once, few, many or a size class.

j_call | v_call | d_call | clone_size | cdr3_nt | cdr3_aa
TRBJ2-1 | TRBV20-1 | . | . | TGCAGTATCGAGCGTGTATACAATGAGCAGTTCTTC | CSIERVYNEQFF
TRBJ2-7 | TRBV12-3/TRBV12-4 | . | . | TGTGCCAGCAGTTTTGGCAGCTTCCAGACCTACGAGCAGTACTTC | CASSFGSFQTYEQYF
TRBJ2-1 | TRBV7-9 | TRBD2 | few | TGTGCCAGCAGCCCTGACTGGACTAGCGGGGACTCCTACAATGAGCAGTTCTTC | CASSPDWTSGDSYNEQFF
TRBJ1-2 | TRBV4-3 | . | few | TGCGCCAGCAGCCAAGAGGACGAATCTAACTATGGCTACACCTTC | CASSQEDESNYGYTF
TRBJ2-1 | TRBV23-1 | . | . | TGCGCCAGCAGATCCCCCCCTAGCTACAATGAGCAGTTCTTC | CASRSPPSYNEQFF
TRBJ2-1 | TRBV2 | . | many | TGTGCCAGCAGAGGACTAACTTACTCCTACAATGAGCAGTTCTTC | CASRGLTYSYNEQFF
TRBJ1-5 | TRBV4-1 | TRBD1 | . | TGCGCCAGCAGCCAAGACCCGACAGGGCCCAATCAGCCCCAGCATTTT | CASSQDPTGPNQPQHF
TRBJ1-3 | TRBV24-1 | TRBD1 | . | TGTGCCACCAGTGATTTCAGGACAGGGGCCAACTCTGGAAACACCATATATTTT | CATSDFRTGANSGNTIYF
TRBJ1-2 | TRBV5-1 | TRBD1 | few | TGCGCCAGCAGCCCCACCGGGACAGGGGGGTATGGCTACACCTTC | CASSPTGTGGYGYTF
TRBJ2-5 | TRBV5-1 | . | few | TGCGCCAGCAGCCCCTCTTCGGGAGAGACCCAGTACTTC | CASSPSSGETQYF
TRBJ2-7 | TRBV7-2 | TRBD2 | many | TGTGCCAGCAGCGCGAGACTAGCGGGAGTTGGCGAGCAGTACTTC | CASSARLAGVGEQYF
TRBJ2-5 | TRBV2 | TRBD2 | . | TGTGCCAGCAGCACCAGTCCGGCTAGCGGGGAGAATCCCCTAGAGACCCAGTACTTC | CASSTSPASGENPLETQYF
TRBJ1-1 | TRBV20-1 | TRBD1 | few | TGCAGTGATCACCGGGACAGGGAATCTGAAGCTTTCTTT | CSDHRDRESEAFF
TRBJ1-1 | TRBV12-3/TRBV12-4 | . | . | TGTGCCAGCAGTTTACTCGGGACTGGGAACACTGAAGCTTTCTTT | CASSLLGTGNTEAFF
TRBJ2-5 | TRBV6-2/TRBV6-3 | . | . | TGTGCCAGCAGTTACAGGGGTGTGGAAGGGACCAAGTACTTC | CASSYRGVEGTKYF
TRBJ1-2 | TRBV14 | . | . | TGTGCCAGCAGCCAAGAAGGGTTCGGATTTAACTATGGCTACACCTTC | CASSQEGFGFNYGYTF
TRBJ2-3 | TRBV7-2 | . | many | TGTGCCAGCAGCCCAGGGGGGGGCACAGATACGCAGTATTTT | CASSPGGGTDTQYF
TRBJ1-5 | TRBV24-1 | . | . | TGTGCCACCAGTGGGGAGGGAAAAGGTGGCAATCAGCCCCAGCATTTT | CATSGEGKGGNQPQHF
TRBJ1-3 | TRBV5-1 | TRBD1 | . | TGCGCCAGCAGCAAGGACAGGAACTCTGGAAACACCATATATTTT | CASSKDRNSGNTIYF
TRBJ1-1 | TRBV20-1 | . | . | TGCAGTGCTAGGGGAAAAGCAAGGGTCACTGAAGCTTTCTTT | CSARGKARVTEAFF
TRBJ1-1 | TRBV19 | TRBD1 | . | TGTGCCAGTAGTACACAGGGGACCCCGAACACTGAAGCTTTCTTT | CASSTQGTPNTEAFF
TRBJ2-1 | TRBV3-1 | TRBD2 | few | TGTGCCAGCAGCCAAGATTGGGGGGGACCTGGGTTTTCTAGCTCCTACAATGAGCAGTTCTTC | CASSQDWGGPGFSSSYNEQFF
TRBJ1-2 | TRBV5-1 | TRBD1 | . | TGCGCCAGCAGCTACTCCACAGGGGACAACGGCTACACCTTC | CASSYSTGDNGYTF
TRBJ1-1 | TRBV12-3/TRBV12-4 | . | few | TGTGCCAGCAGGTACCGGAAGAGCACTGAAGCTTTCTTT | CASRYRKSTEAFF
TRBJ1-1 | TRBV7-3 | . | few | TGTGCCAGCAGCTTGACAGTAGGGACGGACACTGAAGCTTTCTTT | CASSLTVGTDTEAFF
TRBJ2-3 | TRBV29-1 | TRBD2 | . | TGCAGCGTTAGGACTAGCGGGAGGGCGGCAGATACGCAGTATTTT | CSVRTSGRAADTQYF
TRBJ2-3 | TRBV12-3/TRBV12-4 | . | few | TGTGCCAGCAGTTTAGCGGAGGGAGATACGCAGTATTTT | CASSLAEGDTQYF
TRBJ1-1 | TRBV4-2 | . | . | TGTGCCAGCAGCTCCGGGACGAACCTCGGGGACACTGAAGCTTTCTTT | CASSSGTNLGDTEAFF
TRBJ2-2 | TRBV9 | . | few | TGTGCCAGCAGCGTAGAAGGTCGCGGGTCGAACACCGGGGAGCTGTTTTTT | CASSVEGRGSNTGELFF
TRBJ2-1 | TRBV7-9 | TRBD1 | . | TGTGCCAGTTACCCGGGACAGGGGGCCGGGATCAATGAGCAGTTCTTC | CASYPGQGAGINEQFF
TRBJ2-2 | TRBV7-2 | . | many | TGTGCCAGCAGCTTAGCCTCTACCGGGGAGCTGTTTTTT | CASSLASTGELFF
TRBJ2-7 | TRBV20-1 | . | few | TGCAGTGCTAGAGATCTGGGGCTCCACGAGCAGTACTTC | CSARDLGLHEQYF
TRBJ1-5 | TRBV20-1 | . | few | TGCAGTGCTAGTATGGCCAAGGCGGGATATCAGCCCCAGCATTTT | CSASMAKAGYQPQHF
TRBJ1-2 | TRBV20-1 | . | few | TGCAGTGCTAGAGATTGGGACGTAGAGTATGGCTACACCTTC | CSARDWDVEYGYTF
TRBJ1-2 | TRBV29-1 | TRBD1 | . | TGCAGCGTTCAAGGGGGCAGGGGCTACACCTTC | CSVQGGRGYTF
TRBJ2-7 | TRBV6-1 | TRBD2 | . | TGTGCCAGCAGTGATGCGGGACTAGCGGGATACTACGAGCAGTACTTC | CASSDAGLAGYYEQYF
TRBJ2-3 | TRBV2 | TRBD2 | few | TGTGCCAGCAGTGAAGGGGGGGGGACGCATACGCAGTATTTT | CASSEGGGTHTQYF
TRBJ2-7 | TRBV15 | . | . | TGTGCCACCAGCAGGCACGGCGGCAGGGGCCTCTACGAGCAGTACTTC | CATSRHGGRGLYEQYF
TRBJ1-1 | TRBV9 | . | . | TGTGCCAGCAGCGTAGGGACAGTGGCGAACACTGAAGCTTTCTTT | CASSVGTVANTEAFF
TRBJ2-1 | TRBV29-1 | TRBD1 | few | TGCAGCGTTGTGAGGACAGGGGGTTACAATGAGCAGTTCTTC | CSVVRTGGYNEQFF
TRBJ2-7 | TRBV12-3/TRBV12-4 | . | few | TGTGCCAGCAGCCGGGACGGCGAGCAGTACTTC | CASSRDGEQYF
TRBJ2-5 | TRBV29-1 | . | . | TGCAGCGTTGATCTGGGAACGGGCCAAGAGACCCAGTACTTC | CSVDLGTGQETQYF
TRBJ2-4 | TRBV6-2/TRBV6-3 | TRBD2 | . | TGTGCCAGCCTTAACTGGCGGGAGGAGGGAAACATTCAGTACTTC | CASLNWREEGNIQYF
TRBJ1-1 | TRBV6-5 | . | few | TGTGCCAGCAGGGCGGCGGGGGGCTCCACTGAAGCTTTCTTT | CASRAAGGSTEAFF
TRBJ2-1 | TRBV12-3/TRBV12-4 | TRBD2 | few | TGTGCCAGCAGTTTAGTGGGCCGCGGGAGCTCCTACAATGAGCAGTTCTTC | CASSLVGRGSSYNEQFF
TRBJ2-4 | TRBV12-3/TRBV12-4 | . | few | TGTGCCAGCAGTCAACTCCTGGTGGGTGGGATAGCCAAAAACATTCAGTACTTC | CASSQLLVGGIAKNIQYF
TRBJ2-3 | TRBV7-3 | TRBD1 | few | TGTGCCAGCAGCCTAGGTTGGGACAGGGCGGCAGATACGCAGTATTTT | CASSLGWDRAADTQYF
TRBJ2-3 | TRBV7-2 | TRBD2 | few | TGTGCCAGCAGCTTAGAAGTAGCGGGAGGCGCAGATACGCAGTATTTT | CASSLEVAGGADTQYF
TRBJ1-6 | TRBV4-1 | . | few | TGCGCCAGCAGCCAACCGGACAGAGTTCGGGGTTCGGCCCTCCACTTT | CASSQPDRVRGSALHF
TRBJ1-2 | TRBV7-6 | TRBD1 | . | TGTGCCAGCAGCCAGGGACAGGGAAATATTCCCTATGGCTACACCTTC | CASSQGQGNIPYGYTF
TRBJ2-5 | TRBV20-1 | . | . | TGCAGTGGGTTCGGGGGAAATCAAGAGACCCAGTACTTC | CSGFGGNQETQYF
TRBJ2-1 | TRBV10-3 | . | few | TGTGCCATCAGTGCCACGAATGAGCAGTTCTTC | CAISATNEQFF